The entry below describes one TCR beta chain. Antigen: not known. This CDR3 has 13 residues. The germline V gene encodes CDR1 SQVTM and CDR2 ANQGSEA. The V end lost 7 bases, the J end lost 6 bases, and 17 bases lay between the germline ends. This entry is derived from a study of T cells in Graves' hyperthyroidism and ophthalmopathy. Study conclusions and caveats: A model using 13 V-J features told ophthalmopathy apart from stable hyperthyroidism.

The CDR3 regions of TCR beta were amplified from RNA transcripts. TCR CDR3 underwent first-round RT-PCR with the HTBI primer set. TCRdb ran MiXCR on the multiplex PCR reads and lists one entry per CDR3 protein. The sample has a few hundred thousand distinct CDR3 sequences, 22% seen once. For ophthalmopathy patients, the Clinical Activity Score was at least 3 and the NOSPECS grade at least 4; duration was under 3 months. Out of about 10 ml of fresh peripheral blood came the PBMCs. V and J are TRBV29-1 and TRBJ2-3, with D possibly matching TRBD1 (6 bases). This sequence was found in a woman in her seventies with Graves' ophthalmopathy. Sequenced material: blood. CDR3 region: CSGKTGFADTQYF. In nucleotides, the CDR3 is TGCAGCGGGAAGACAGGTTTTGCTGATACGCAGTATTTT.